The entry that follows covers one T cell receptor beta chain sequence. This entry is derived from a study of blood T cell repertoires in COVID-19. Study information: COVID-19 samples from acute and convalescent phases originated in the United States, Italy and Spain. Sources were T cells, B-cell-depleted T cells, or PBMCs; the material itself was cDNA or gDNA.

Germline V gene lookup returns CDR1 KGHDR and CDR2 SFDVKD. The CDR3 length is 16 residues. V was clipped by 4 bases and J by 1 base, with 15 bases between them. In the source study's methods: Nucleated cell number was recorded as an estimate derived from reference gene primer amplification. The method was immunoSEQ multiplex PCR; TCRdb's version includes in-frame clones alone and lacks a portion of them. V, J and clone size reflect that table, while D and trimming were determined from the DNA. The data hold some 130,000 clones, with around 88% observed a single time. The specimen sequenced was peripheral blood. This TCR came from a man between 60 and 75 years old with COVID-19, enrolled during active disease. The chain carries TRBV24-1 and TRBJ2-5; D uncertain. The DNA of the CDR3 is TGTGCCACCAGTGACCCATCGGGTGGCGTCCAAGAGACCCAGTACTTC. It is translated as CATSDPSGGVQETQYF.